The sequence of this TCR beta chain was determined in a study of T cells in Graves' hyperthyroidism and ophthalmopathy. Amplified regions were TCR beta CDR3 sequences from RNA transcripts. The HTBI primer set served for first-round RT-PCR of the TCR CDR3. Via MiXCR, TCRdb re-called the multiplex PCR reads, giving one row per CDR3 protein. The profile shows fewer than 550,000 distinct CDR3 sequences, roughly 14% of them singletons. The J segment lost 5 bases and the V segment lost 4 bases, leaving 9 bases of the junction unmatched. The CDR3 covers 15 residues. Germline loops: CDR1 SEHNR, CDR2 FQNEAQ (reference sequence). Newly diagnosed hyperthyroidism, duration under 2 months, in patients aged 18 to 65. The diagnoses drew upon clinical symptoms, serum thyroxine and TRAb, thyroid ultrasound and orbital computed tomography. In its sample, this clonotype was seen many times.

The chain is built from TRBV7-9 and TRBJ2-5; TRBD1 agrees at 8 bases. This sequence was found in a woman younger than 35 with Graves' hyperthyroidism. Sequencing was done on a sample of blood. In nucleotides, the CDR3 is TGTGCCAGCAGCTCCGGACAGGGTGTTGGGGAGACCCAGTACTTC. Protein product: CASSSGQGVGETQYF.